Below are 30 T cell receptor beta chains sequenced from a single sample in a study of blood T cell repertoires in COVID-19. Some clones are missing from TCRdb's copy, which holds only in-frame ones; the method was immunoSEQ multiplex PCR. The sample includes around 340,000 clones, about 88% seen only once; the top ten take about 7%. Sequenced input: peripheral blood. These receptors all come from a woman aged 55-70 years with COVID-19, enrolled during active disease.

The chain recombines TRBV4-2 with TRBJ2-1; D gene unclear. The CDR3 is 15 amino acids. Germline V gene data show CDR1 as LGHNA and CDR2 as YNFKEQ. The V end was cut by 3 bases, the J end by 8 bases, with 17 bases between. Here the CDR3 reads CASSQEDRTGDEQFF. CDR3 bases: TGTGCCAGCAGCCAGGAAGACCGTACGGGTGATGAGCAGTTCTTC.

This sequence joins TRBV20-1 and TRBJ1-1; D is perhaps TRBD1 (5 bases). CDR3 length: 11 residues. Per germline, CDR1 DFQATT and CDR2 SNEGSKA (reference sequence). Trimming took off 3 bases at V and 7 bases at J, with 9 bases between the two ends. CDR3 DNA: TGCAGTGCTAGGGGGGGAGGTGAAGCTTTCTTT. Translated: CSARGGGEAFF.

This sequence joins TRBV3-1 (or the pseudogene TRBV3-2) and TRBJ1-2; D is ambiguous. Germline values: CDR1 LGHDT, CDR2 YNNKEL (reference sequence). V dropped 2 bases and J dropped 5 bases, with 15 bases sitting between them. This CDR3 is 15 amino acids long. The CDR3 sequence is CASSQMSPSGYGYTF. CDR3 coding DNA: TGTGCCAGCAGCCAAATGTCCCCCTCGGGGTATGGCTACACCTTC.

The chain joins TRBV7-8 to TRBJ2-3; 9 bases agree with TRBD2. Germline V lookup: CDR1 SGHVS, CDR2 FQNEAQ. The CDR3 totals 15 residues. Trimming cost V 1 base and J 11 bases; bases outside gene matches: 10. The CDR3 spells CASSLEVLAGSMQYF. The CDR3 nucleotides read TGTGCCAGCAGCTTAGAGGTCCTAGCGGGGAGCATGCAGTATTTT.

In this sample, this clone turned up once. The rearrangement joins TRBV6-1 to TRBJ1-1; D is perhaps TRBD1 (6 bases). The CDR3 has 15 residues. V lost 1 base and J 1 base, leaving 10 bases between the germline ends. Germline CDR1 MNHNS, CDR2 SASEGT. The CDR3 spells CASSEGQGRNTEAFF. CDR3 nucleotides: TGTGCCAGCAGTGAAGGGCAGGGGAGGAACACTGAAGCTTTCTTT.

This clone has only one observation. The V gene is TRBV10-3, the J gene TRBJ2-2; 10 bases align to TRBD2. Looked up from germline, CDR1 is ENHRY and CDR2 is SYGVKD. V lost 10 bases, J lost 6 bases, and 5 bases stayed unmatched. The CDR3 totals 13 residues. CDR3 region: CATTSGVSGELFF. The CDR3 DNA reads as TGTGCCACAACTAGCGGGGTTTCCGGGGAGCTGTTTTTT.

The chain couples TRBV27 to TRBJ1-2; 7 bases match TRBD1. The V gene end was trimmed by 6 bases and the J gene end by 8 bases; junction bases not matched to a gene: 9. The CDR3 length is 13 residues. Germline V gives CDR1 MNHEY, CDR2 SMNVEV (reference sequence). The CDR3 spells CASRQGGIGGYTF. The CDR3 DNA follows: TGTGCCAGCAGGCAAGGGGGCATAGGAGGCTACACCTTC.

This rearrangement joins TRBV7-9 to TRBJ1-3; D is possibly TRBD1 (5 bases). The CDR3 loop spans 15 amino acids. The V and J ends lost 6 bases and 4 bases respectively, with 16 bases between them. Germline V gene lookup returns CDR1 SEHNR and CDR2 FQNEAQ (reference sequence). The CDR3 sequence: CASRLKGITGNTIYF. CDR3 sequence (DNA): TGTGCCAGCAGGTTAAAGGGGATAACGGGAAACACCATATATTTT.

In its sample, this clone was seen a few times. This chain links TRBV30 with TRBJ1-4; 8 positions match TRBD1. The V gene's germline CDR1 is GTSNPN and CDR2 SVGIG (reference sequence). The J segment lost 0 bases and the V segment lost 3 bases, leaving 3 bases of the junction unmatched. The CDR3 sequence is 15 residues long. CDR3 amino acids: CAWRRTGSTNEKLFF. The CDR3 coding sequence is TGTGCCTGGAGGAGGACAGGGTCAACTAATGAAAAACTGTTTTTT. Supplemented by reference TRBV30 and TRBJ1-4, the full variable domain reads SQTIHQWPATLVQPVGSPLSLECTVEGTSNPNLYWYRQAAGRGLQLLFYSVGIGQISSEVPQNLSASRPQDRQFILSSKKLLLSDSGFYLCAWRRTGSTNEKLFFGSGTQLSVL.

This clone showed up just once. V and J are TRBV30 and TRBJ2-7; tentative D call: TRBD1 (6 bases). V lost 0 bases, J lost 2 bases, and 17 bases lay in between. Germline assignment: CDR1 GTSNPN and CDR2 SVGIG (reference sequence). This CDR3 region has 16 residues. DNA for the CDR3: TGTGCCTGGAGTGTACCCTCCCAGACAGGAACCTACGAGCAGTACTTC. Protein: CAWSVPSQTGTYEQYF.

The CDR3: CASSSVWGHDSNQPQHF. Here the CDR3 DNA reads TGTGCCAGCAGCTCCGTTTGGGGCCATGATAGCAATCAGCCCCAGCATTTT. The chain joins TRBV7-9 to TRBJ1-5, with a tentative D call TRBD1 (5 bases). The V and J ends lost 4 bases and 0 bases respectively, with 16 bases between them. The V gene's germline CDR1 is SEHNR and CDR2 FQNEAQ (reference sequence). The CDR3 is 17 residues long.

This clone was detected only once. The CDR3 DNA reads TGTGCCAGCACCCACAGGGGGCGACGCGAGCAGTACTTC. It is translated as CASTHRGRREQYF. The rearrangement links TRBV12-3 or TRBV12-4 to TRBJ2-7, with 9 bases lining up with TRBD1. V was clipped by 7 bases and J by 6 bases; unmatched bases: 7. The CDR3 spans 13 residues.

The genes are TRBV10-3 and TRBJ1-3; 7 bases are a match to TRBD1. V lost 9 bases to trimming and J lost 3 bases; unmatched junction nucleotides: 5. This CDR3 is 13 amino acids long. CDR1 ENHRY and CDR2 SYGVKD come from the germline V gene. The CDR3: CAMQGQNGNTIYF. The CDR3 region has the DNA TGTGCCATGCAGGGACAGAATGGAAACACCATATATTTT.

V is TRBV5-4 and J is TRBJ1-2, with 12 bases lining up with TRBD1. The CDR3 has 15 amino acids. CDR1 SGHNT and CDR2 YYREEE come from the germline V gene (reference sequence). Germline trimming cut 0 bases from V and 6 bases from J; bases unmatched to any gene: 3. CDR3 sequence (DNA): TGTGCCAGCAGCTTGGCCGGGACAGGGGGCCATGGCTACACCTTC. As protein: CASSLAGTGGHGYTF.

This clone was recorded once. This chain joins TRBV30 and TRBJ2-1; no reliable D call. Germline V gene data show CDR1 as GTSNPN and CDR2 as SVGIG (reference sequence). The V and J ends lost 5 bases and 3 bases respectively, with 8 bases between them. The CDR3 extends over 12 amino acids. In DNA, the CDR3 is TGTGCCTGGGGACGGGTCTACAATGAGCAGTTCTTC. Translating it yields CAWGRVYNEQFF.

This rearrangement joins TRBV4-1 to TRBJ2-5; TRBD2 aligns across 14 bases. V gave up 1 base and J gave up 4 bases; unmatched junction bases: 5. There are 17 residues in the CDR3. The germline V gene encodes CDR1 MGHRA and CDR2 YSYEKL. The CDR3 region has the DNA TGCGCCAGCAGCCAAGGGACTAGCGGGGGGCTAAGAGAGACCCAGTACTTC. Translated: CASSQGTSGGLRETQYF.

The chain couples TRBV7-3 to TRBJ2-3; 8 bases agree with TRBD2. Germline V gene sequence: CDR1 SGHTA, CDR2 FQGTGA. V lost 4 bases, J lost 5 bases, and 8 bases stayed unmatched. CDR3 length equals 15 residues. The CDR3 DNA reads TGTGCCAGCAGCTCCCGTGGTAGCGGGGTAGATACGCAGTATTTT. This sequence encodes CASSSRGSGVDTQYF. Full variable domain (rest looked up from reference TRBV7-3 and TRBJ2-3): GAGVSQTPSNKVTEKGKYVELRCDPISGHTALYWYRQSLGQGPEFLIYFQGTGAADDSGLPNDRFFAVRPEGSVSTLKIQRTERGDSAVYLCASSSRGSGVDTQYFGPGTRLTVL.

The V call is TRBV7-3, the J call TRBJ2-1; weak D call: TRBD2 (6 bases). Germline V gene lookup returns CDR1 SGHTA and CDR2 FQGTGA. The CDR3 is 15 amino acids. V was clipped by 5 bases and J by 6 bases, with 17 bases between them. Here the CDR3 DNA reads TGTGCCAGCAGCCTCCAGCGAGCGGGTGGCAATGAGCAGTTCTTC. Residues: CASSLQRAGGNEQFF.

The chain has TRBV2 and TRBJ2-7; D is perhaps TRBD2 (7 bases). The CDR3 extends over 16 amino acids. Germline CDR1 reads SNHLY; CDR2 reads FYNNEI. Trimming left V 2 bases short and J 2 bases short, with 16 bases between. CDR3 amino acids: CASSERGRGSAYEQYF. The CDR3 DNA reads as TGTGCCAGCAGTGAAAGGGGGAGGGGTTCCGCCTACGAGCAGTACTTC.

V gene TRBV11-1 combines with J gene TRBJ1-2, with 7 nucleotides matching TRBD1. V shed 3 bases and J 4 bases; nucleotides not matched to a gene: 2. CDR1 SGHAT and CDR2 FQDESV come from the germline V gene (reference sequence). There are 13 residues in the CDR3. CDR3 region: CASSLAGGYGYTF. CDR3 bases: TGTGCCAGCAGCTTGGCAGGGGGCTATGGCTACACCTTC.

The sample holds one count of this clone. CDR3 sequence: CASSLVQGAIGNEQFF. The CDR3 DNA is TGTGCCAGCAGCTTGGTACAGGGGGCGATAGGCAATGAGCAGTTCTTC. V usage is TRBV5-5 and J usage is TRBJ2-1, with 9 positions matching TRBD1. Germline CDR1 reads SGHKS; CDR2 reads YYEKEE (reference sequence). The CDR3 is made up of 16 amino acids. The ends lost 0 bases at V and 6 bases at J; junction bases unmatched: 7. Looking up the rest from reference TRBV5-5 and TRBJ2-1 gives the full variable domain: DAGVTQSPTHLIKTRGQQVTLRCSPISGHKSVSWYQQVLGQGPQFIFQYYEKEERGRGNFPDRFSARQFPNYSSELNVNALLLGDSALYLCASSLVQGAIGNEQFFGPGTRLTVL.

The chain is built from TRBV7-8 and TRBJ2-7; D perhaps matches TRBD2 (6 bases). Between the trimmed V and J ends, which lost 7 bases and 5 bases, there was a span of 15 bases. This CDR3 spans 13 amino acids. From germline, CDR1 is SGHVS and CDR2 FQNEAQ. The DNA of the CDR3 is TGTGCCAGCACCGCGGGATTAGGAGACGAGCAGTACTTC. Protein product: CASTAGLGDEQYF.

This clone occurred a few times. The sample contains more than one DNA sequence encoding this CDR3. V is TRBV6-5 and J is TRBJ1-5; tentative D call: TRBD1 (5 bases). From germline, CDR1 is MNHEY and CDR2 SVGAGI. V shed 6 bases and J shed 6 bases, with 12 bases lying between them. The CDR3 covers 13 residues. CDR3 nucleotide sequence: TGTGCCAGCAGCTCGGGCGGGGGTCAGCCCCAGCATTTT. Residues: CASSSGGGQPQHF.

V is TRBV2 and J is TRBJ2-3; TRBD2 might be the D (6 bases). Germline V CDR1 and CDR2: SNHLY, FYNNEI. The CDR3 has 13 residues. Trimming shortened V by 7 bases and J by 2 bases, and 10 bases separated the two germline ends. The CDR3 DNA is TGTGCCAGCACCGGGGGATTCACAGATACGCAGTATTTT. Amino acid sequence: CASTGGFTDTQYF.

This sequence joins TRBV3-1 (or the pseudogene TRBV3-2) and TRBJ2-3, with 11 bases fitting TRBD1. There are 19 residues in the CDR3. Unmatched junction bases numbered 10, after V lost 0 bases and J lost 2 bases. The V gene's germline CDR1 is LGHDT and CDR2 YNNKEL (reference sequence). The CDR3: CASSQDRWGTGGVTDTQYF. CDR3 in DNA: TGTGCCAGCAGCCAAGATAGGTGGGGGACAGGGGGGGTCACAGATACGCAGTATTTT.

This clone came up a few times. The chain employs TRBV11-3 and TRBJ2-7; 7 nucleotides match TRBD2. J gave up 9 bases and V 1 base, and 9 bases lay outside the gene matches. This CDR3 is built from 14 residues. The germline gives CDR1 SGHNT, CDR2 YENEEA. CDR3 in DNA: TGTGCCAGCAGCTTAGGGGGGGGACCAACCGGGCAGTACTTC. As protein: CASSLGGGPTGQYF.

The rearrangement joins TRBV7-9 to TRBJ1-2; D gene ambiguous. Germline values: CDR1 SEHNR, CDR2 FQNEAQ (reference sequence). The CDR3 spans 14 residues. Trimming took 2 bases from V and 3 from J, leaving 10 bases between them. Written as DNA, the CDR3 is TGTGCCAGCAGCTTAACGGGATTGGACTATGGCTACACCTTC. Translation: CASSLTGLDYGYTF.

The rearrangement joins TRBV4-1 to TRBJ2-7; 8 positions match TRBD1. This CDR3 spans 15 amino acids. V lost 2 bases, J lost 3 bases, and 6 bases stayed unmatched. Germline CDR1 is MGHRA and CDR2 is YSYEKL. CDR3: CASSQTWGQDYEQYF. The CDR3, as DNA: TGCGCCAGCAGCCAAACTTGGGGACAGGACTACGAGCAGTACTTC.

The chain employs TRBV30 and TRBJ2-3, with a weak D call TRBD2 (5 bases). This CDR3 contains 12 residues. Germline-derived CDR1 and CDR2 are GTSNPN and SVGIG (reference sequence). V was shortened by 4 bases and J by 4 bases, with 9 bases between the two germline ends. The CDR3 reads CAWTDSSDTQYF. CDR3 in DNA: TGTGCCTGGACGGACTCATCAGATACGCAGTATTTT.

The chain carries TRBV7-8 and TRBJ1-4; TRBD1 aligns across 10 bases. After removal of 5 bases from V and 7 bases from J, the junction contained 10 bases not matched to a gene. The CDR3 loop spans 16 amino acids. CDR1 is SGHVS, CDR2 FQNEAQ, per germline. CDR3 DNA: TGTGCCAGCAGCCCTAGGGGGGGACAGGGGCTTGAAAAACTGTTTTTT. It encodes CASSPRGGQGLEKLFF. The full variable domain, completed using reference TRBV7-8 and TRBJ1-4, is GAGVSQSPRYKVAKRGQDVALRCDPISGHVSLFWYQQALGQGPEFLTYFQNEAQLDKSGLPSDRFFAERPEGSVSTLKIQRTQQEDSAVYLCASSPRGGQGLEKLFFGSGTQLSVL.